Following are 16 T cell receptor beta chains from one sample sequenced in a study of CD8+CD57+ T cells in acquired aplastic anemia. Profiling of TCR beta VDJ combinations and CDR3 sequences used genomic DNA as template. TCRdb called the reads again in MiXCR, with one record for every CDR3 protein. The data show hundreds of thousands of distinct CDR3 sequences, with under 80% seen just once and under 4.5% held by the top ten. Sequencing used sorted CD4+, CD8+, or CD8+CD57+ T cells (not recorded which) from PBMCs. The source is a human donor in good health, serving as a control.

This clonotype was seen many times. The chain carries TRBV20-1 and TRBJ1-2; D is ambiguous. Germline-derived CDR1 and CDR2 are DFQATT and SNEGSKA (reference sequence). The CDR3 spans 11 residues. V was pared by 0 bases and J by 8 bases, with 7 bases between. Written as DNA, the CDR3 is TGCAGTGCTAGAGAGGCGGTCGGCTACACCTTC. As protein: CSAREAVGYTF.

This clonotype has ten or more counts. V is TRBV2 and J is TRBJ2-2; 11 nucleotides align to TRBD1. Germline lookup yields CDR1 SNHLY and CDR2 FYNNEI. V gave up 5 bases and J gave up 3 bases; unmatched junction bases: 2. This CDR3 is 15 amino acids long. The chain's CDR3 is CASSRDRGYTGELFF. Here the CDR3 DNA reads TGTGCCAGCAGTCGGGACAGGGGGTACACCGGGGAGCTGTTTTTT.

In regard to this clonotype: A read error may explain this, as a much larger clone is one base away. For the CDR3, the DNA is TGTGCCAGCAGTACTCGGGTGGGGTCTGAAGCTTTCTTT. Translation gives CASSTRVGSEAFF. The chain is built from TRBV27 and TRBJ1-1; no definite D call. Germline V lookup: CDR1 MNHEY, CDR2 SMNVEV (reference sequence). This CDR3 has 13 amino acids. V was trimmed by 5 bases and J by 6 bases, leaving 13 bases between them.

The J gene is TRBJ2-5, the V gene TRBV7-2, with D maybe TRBD2 (7 bases). The CDR3 runs to 16 residues. V was cut by 5 bases and J by 7 bases, with 23 bases left in between. CDR1 and CDR2 (germline): SGHTA, FQGNSA. CDR3 sequence: CASSRGGGGRGGTQYF. In DNA form, the CDR3 reads TGTGCCAGCAGCAGGGGAGGGGGGGGGAGGGGAGGGACCCAGTACTTC. Full variable domain (missing parts from reference TRBV7-2 and TRBJ2-5): GAGVSQSPSNKVTEKGKDVELRCDPISGHTALYWYRQSLGQGLEFLIYFQGNSAPDKSGLPSDRFSAERTGGSVSTLTIQRTQQEDSAVYLCASSRGGGGRGGTQYFGPGTRLLVL.

This sequence joins TRBV20-1 and TRBJ1-6, with D perhaps TRBD1 (6 bases). The V gene lost 1 base and the J gene lost 1 base, with 17 bases spanning the gap. Germline lookup yields CDR1 DFQATT and CDR2 SNEGSKA (reference sequence). This CDR3 is 18 amino acids long. In nucleotides, the CDR3 is TGCAGTGCTAGAGTTCAGGGGCAGGTAGTTTCCTATAATTCACCCCTCCACTTT. Translation gives CSARVQGQVVSYNSPLHF.

In this sample, this clonotype turned up many times. The chain joins TRBV20-1 to TRBJ1-6; no definite D call. CDR1 is DFQATT, CDR2 SNEGSKA, per germline (reference sequence). Trimming cost V 0 bases and J 4 bases, with 13 bases left between them. The CDR3 spans 16 residues. CDR3 residues: CSARDRIAGYNSPLHF. For the CDR3, the DNA is TGCAGTGCTAGAGATCGAATAGCGGGTTATAATTCACCCCTCCACTTT.

This clonotype was seen repeatedly, ten times or more. Here the CDR3 reads CASSYQGFGNQPQHF. The DNA for the CDR3 is TGTGCCAGCAGTTACCAAGGTTTTGGCAATCAGCCCCAGCATTTT. V and J are TRBV6-6 and TRBJ1-5; D call uncertain. Looked up from germline, CDR1 is MNHNY and CDR2 is SVGAGI (reference sequence). CDR3 size: 15 residues. The V end lost 2 bases, the J end lost 2 bases, and 10 bases lay between the germline ends.

This sequence joins TRBV12-5 and TRBJ1-1; no reliable D call. V was shortened by 1 base and J by 2 bases, with 11 bases between the two germline ends. The germline V gene encodes CDR1 LGHNT and CDR2 FRNRAP. The CDR3 runs 15 residues. The DNA for the CDR3 is TGTGCTAGTGGTTTGGACCCGGGGAGTAACACTGAAGCTTTCTTT. It encodes CASGLDPGSNTEAFF. The full variable domain, with the rest looked up from reference TRBV12-5 and TRBJ1-1, is DARVTQTPRHKVTEMGQEVTMRCQPILGHNTVFWYRQTMMQGLELLAYFRNRAPLDDSGMPKDRFSAEMPDATLATLKIQPSEPRDSAVYFCASGLDPGSNTEAFFGQGTRLTVV.

Comment on this clonotype: The junction departs from the called germline gene at one end, perhaps through a read error. The chain couples TRBV7-2 to TRBJ2-3, with a tentative D call TRBD2 (5 bases). Germline CDR1 SGHTA, CDR2 FQGNSA. The CDR3 has 15 residues. The CDR3 here is CASSYAHRERDKQYF. CDR3 DNA: TGTGCCAGCAGCTACGCGCATAGGGAGAGAGATAAGCAGTATTTT.

Points on this clonotype: A much larger clone lies a single base off, so this may be a read error. This chain joins TRBV20-1 and TRBJ1-1, with 7 nucleotides matching TRBD1. CDR3 length equals 14 residues. The V gene's germline CDR1 is DFQATT and CDR2 SNEGSKA (reference sequence). The ends lost 3 bases at V and 6 bases at J; junction bases unmatched: 10. The DNA of the CDR3 is TGCAGTGCTAGCAGAATCCCAGGGGGGGCTGAAGCTTTCTTT. Translation: CSASRIPGGAEAFF.

Turning to this clonotype: One junction end disagrees with the germline gene, perhaps due to a read error. The rearrangement joins TRBV7-2 to TRBJ2-7; D uncertain. From germline, CDR1 is SGHTA and CDR2 FQGNSA. The CDR3 spans 13 residues. The chain's CDR3 is CASSLVSSYVQYF. CDR3 nucleotides: TGCGCCAGCAGCTTGGTGTCGTCCTACGTGCAGTACTTC. Together with reference TRBV7-2 and TRBJ2-7, the CDR3 gives the full variable domain: GAGVSQSPSNKVTEKGKDVELRCDPISGHTALYWYRQSLGQGLEFLIYFQGNSAPDKSGLPSDRFSAERTGGSVSTLTIQRTQQEDSAVYLCASSLVSSYVQYFGPGTRLTVT.

A single count supports this clonotype. Since the CDR3 does not end with the conserved phenylalanine or tryptophan, this likely comes from a read error. This chain links TRBV7-2 with TRBJ1-2; D is ambiguous. CDR1 is SGHTA and CDR2 is FQGNSA in the germline V gene. The CDR3 is 13 residues long. Here the CDR3 reads CASSQEGAYSYTS. CDR3 in DNA: TGTGCCAGCAGCCAAGAGGGAGCCTATAGCTACACCTCA.

The chain joins TRBV29-1 to TRBJ2-1; 9 nucleotides line up with TRBD2. The germline V gene encodes CDR1 SQVTM and CDR2 ANQGSEA. Losses at the gene ends were 4 bases for V and 8 bases for J; bases not matched to a gene: 3. This CDR3 has 12 amino acids. CDR3 in amino acids: CSVVAGVHEQFF. CDR3 sequence (DNA): TGCAGCGTTGTAGCGGGAGTCCATGAGCAGTTCTTC.

A note on this clonotype: Given a much more abundant clone one base away, this may be a read error. The gene calls are TRBV6-1 and TRBJ1-1; maybe TRBD1 (6 bases). CDR1 and CDR2 (germline): MNHNS, SASEGT. V lost 4 bases and J lost 10, with 13 bases in between. The CDR3 length is 12 residues. The CDR3 here is CASSGVGRGAFF. The CDR3 nucleotides are TGTGCCAGCAGTGGCGTGGGCAGGGGAGCTTTCTTT.

This clonotype was recorded many times. The CDR3 DNA sequence: TGTGCCAGCAGCCTCCGGGACAGGGGAAGTTTTGGCTACACCTTC. Residues: CASSLRDRGSFGYTF. This sequence joins TRBV7-8 and TRBJ1-2; TRBD1 matches at 10 bases. CDR1 and CDR2 from the germline V gene are SGHVS and FQNEAQ. The trim removed 5 bases at V and 7 bases at J, leaving 10 bases unmatched. The CDR3 runs to 15 residues.

Turning to this clonotype: An end of the junction differs from the germline gene, which may be a read error. The J gene is TRBJ1-1, the V gene TRBV7-6, with a tentative D call TRBD1 (6 bases). The CDR3 length is 14 residues. Per the germline V gene, CDR1 is SGHVS and CDR2 is FNYEAQ. The chain's CDR3 is CASSAIRTACLRAF. CDR3 nucleotides: TGTGCCAGCAGCGCCATTCGGACAGCCTGTCTACGAGCATTT.